The following is a T cell receptor (beta chain) sequence with its context. In its sample, this clonotype was seen many times. Its antigen is still unknown. No base quality values were provided; no much bigger clone lies one nucleotide off. In light of the paper, this sample's time point label describes: longitudinal time-point 2. Libraries from unsorted PBMCs were made from 2 million PBMCs kept in RNAlater at -80 degrees C until RNA extraction. The multiple sclerosis patients were enrolled in a US clinical protocol that used magnetic resonance imaging to evaluate disease progression. Peripheral blood was subjected to Ficoll-Hypaque density gradient centrifugation to isolate PBMCs, which were then cryopreserved in liquid nitrogen. This record comes from a study of neurological immune-mediated disorders (dated by TCRdb to the late 2010s). Regarding the complete study: Among the roughly 35 multiple sclerosis patients, relapsing-remitting MS accounted for some 30 and secondary progressive MS accounted for 3. Peripheral blood TCR-beta repertoires from patients with HTLV-I-associated myelopathy (HAM/TSP), patients with multiple sclerosis, and healthy controls were compared in the study using UMI-based sequencing. The roughly 100 TCR-beta libraries covered PBMC samples along with longitudinal samples, technical triplicates, and paired sorted CD4+ and CD8+ T-cell subsets. Longitudinal HAM/TSP donors and healthy donors each had 3 time-points at intervals of roughly 3-40 months. The cohort comprised about 70 subjects: 15 or so HAM/TSP patients, roughly 34 multiple sclerosis patients and about 20 healthy controls. Broad study findings and their caveats: The MS cluster was not associated with any clinical or MRI features, and the authors stated that larger cohorts are needed. Expanded clones from different subjects shared no identical CDR3 amino acid sequences, which suggests that TCR-beta repertoires were private in all groups. In phylogenetic analysis, the repertoires of 18 of 34 MS patients grouped into a cluster of related CDR3 sequences, which suggests a possible signature at the repertoire level. TCR clonal expansion was highest in HAM/TSP patients and lowest in MS patients, with MS patients falling below even healthy controls.

cDNA was synthesized by template-switch 5'RACE using a primer carrying a 10-nucleotide random unique molecular identifier by which each TCR transcript was tagged. Every sequencing run yielded over 170 million TCR-beta sequences covering 15-18 subjects. The RNeasy kit was used for extraction of total RNA. The KAPA Real-time Library Amplification kit was used to amplify TCR-beta VDJ regions with primers targeting the TCR constant region and the 5'RACE anchor. A first PCR added sample indexes and Illumina adaptors, and a second PCR then raised library yield. The roughly 650 bp TCR product was size-selected on a 2% E-gel SizeSelection system after Ampure bead purification. Before pooling, libraries had their quality checked on a Bioanalyzer, their concentration measured with Qubit, and their quantity determined with the Kapa Library Quantification kit. Libraries were sequenced paired-end 2 x 150 bp on an Illumina HiSeq 2500. To increase sequence diversity, about 25-31% phiX was spiked into each library pool. In the paper's pipeline: The quality-filtered reads were processed with the UMI-based MiGEC pipeline, whose error correction step removed more than 90% of the raw TCR sequences. VDJ genes were aligned to IMGT germline references, and each clonotype was defined by a unique CDR3 amino acid sequence together with V-J genes. VDJtools evaluated clonal expansion, Shannon diversity and CDR3 relatedness (CalcPairwiseDistances, ClusterSamples); CLCbio workbench built phylogenetic trees. A clone was classed as expanded if it had 8 or more unique UMIs, a cutoff based on coefficient-of-variation modelling across technical triplicates. TCRdb reanalyzed the raw reads on its own, using fastp at Q25 for trimming and MiXCR for clone calling, and kept in-frame beta chains. CDR3 protein duplicates are merged, each entry listing the most common genes and DNA. The V and J calls here are based on TCRdb, not the publication. Counted in this sample were roughly 80,000 distinct CDR3 sequences; 5% to 6% of them appeared once. The ten largest clones capture 7.9% of the sample.

The sequencing input was PBMCs. This sequence originates from a woman aged 60-75 years with multiple sclerosis.

The CDR3 protein sequence reads: CASSQDGNTIYF. The base sequence is TGCGCCAGCAGCCAAGACGGAAACACCATATATTTT. The receptor chain draws on TRBV4-1 and TRBJ1-3; the D gene is not confidently resolved. Deletion took 0 bases off V and 4 bases off J, with a span of 1 base between the germline ends. The CDR3 covers 12 residues, taking in both the cysteine and the phenylalanine. Only CDR3 DNA is held: 36 bases, read in frame from base 1. Based on the germline V gene, the CDR1 and CDR2 sequences are MGHRA and YSYEKL.